The present entry profiles one T cell receptor (beta chain) with its context. Which antigen it targets is not known. The record has no base qualities; no much larger clone is one base away. Sequences MGHRA (CDR1) and YSYEKL (CDR2) are obtained from the germline V gene. The V end gives up 3 bases and the J end 1 base, leaving 12 bases in the junction not matched to a gene. The CDR3 spans 19 residues, from the cysteine through the phenylalanine. The kept DNA is CDR3 alone, 57 bases in frame from the first base. The sample originates from a study of OX40 agonist ivuxolimab in advanced cancers. At the level of the whole study: Ivuxolimab was an agonistic, fully human IgG2 monoclonal antibody directed against OX40 (CD134), a costimulatory receptor. The monotherapy dose-escalation portion (N of about 50 patients) of the phase I ivuxolimab trial is reported in the paper. Of the 50 to 55 patients in dose escalation, about 20 had hepatocellular carcinoma, some 15 had melanoma, 9 had renal cell carcinoma and 9 had head and neck cancer. Prior anti-PD-1, anti-PD-L1 or anti-CTLA-4 therapy was permitted, and checkpoint inhibitors had been received by about two fifths of dose-escalation patients. A male proportion of nearly 85% and a mean age of about 60 years, ranging from roughly 23 to 85, were recorded for the dose-escalation cohort. Three dose-escalation patients achieved partial responses, one with hepatocellular carcinoma and two with cutaneous melanoma. Peripheral TCRbeta sequencing was intended to test whether TCR sequence diversity was altered and clonal T-cell expansion was caused by ivuxolimab. Intravenous ivuxolimab was administered to patients every 2 weeks at six dose levels: 0.01, 0.1, 0.3, 1.5, 3 and 10 mg/kg. General conclusions and limits of the study: Which antigens the clonally expanded peripheral T cells were specific for was not determined. On average, CD8+ T cells showed more expanded clones than CD4+ T cells after ivuxolimab. In the 0.1-3.0 mg/kg groups, partial responders had among the lowest normalized peripheral clonal expansion, particularly in CD8+ T cells. At doses of 0.1 to 3.0 mg/kg, clonal expansion of both CD4+ and CD8+ blood T cells was observed from baseline to week 6. Low levels of normalized T-cell clonal expansion were also seen in some nonresponding patients.

The trial excluded patients who had a history of autoimmune disease or who were on systemic immunosuppression. Peripheral blood for TCR sequencing was collected from all dose cohorts at baseline, on cycle 4 day 1, and on cycle 7 day 1. The samples were drawn from a first-in-human, open-label, multicenter phase I dose-escalation trial of ivuxolimab. Adults with locally advanced or metastatic melanoma, renal cell, hepatocellular, or head and neck squamous cell carcinoma were enrolled in the trial. Before TCR sequencing, CD4+ T cells and CD8+ T cells from peripheral blood were sorted into separate populations. For sequencing of the TCRbeta CDR3 region, genomic DNA was extracted from the sorted cells. The immunoSEQ Assay was used for sequencing of TCRbeta CDR3 regions. Entries here come from immuneACCESS through TCRdb and include only in-frame sequences with V and J called. Some clones fail to appear in such tables; in the studies checked, an unresolved V gene covers under half of the shortfall, and the cause of the remainder is unknown. Within this sample are tens of thousands of clones, with 88% of them counted one time only. The ten top clones hold approximately 23% of the sample.

The rearrangement joined TRBV4-1 to TRBJ2-5, and 12 bases in between align with TRBD2. The receptor was isolated from an adult with an advanced solid tumor such as melanoma, head and neck, liver or kidney cancer. Sequencing used CD4+ or CD8+ T cells sorted from blood, obtained in a trial of the OX40 agonist ivuxolimab. The bases read TGCGCCAGCAGCCAGACGTCTAGCGGGAGGGCCCGAAGCCAAGAGACCCAGTACTTC. Translated, this gives CASSQTSSGRARSQETQYF.